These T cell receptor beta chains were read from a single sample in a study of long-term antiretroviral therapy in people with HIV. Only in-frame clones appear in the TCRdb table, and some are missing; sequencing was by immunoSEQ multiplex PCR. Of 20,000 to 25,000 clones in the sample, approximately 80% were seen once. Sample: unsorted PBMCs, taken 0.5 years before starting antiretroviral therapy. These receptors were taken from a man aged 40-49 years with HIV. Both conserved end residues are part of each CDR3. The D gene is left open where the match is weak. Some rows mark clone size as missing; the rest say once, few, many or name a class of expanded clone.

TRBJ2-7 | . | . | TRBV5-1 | TGCGCCAGCTCCGATGGACAGTTTGGTTACGAGCAGTACTTC | CASSDGQFGYEQYF
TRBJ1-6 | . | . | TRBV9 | TGTGCCAGCAGCCTACAGGGTAGCTCCTATAATTCACCCCTCCACTTT | CASSLQGSSYNSPLHF
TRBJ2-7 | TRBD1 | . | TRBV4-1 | TGCGCCAGCAGCCCTCACCGGACAGGGTCGGTCTACGAGCAGTACTTC | CASSPHRTGSVYEQYF
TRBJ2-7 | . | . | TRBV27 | TGTGCCAGCAGTTTAACCGGGGCACCCTACGAGCAGTACTTC | CASSLTGAPYEQYF
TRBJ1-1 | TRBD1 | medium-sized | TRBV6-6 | TGTGCCAGCAATAAACAGGGGAGCACTGAAGCTTTCTTT | CASNKQGSTEAFF
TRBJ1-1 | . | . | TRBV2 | TGTGCCAGCAGCCCACAGGGTACTGAAGCTTTCTTT | CASSPQGTEAFF
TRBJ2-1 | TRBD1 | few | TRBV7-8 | TGTGCCAGCAGCCCGATCACTGGCGGGACAGGGGGCAATGAGCAGTTCTTC | CASSPITGGTGGNEQFF
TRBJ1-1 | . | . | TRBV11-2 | TGTGCCAGCAGCTTAGATGGGGAGATGAACACTGAAGCTTTCTTT | CASSLDGEMNTEAFF
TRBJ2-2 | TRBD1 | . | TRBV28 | TGTGCCAGCAGTTTAGGCGGACAGGGGGCCGGGGAGCTGTTTTTT | CASSLGGQGAGELFF
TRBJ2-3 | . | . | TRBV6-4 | TGTGCCAGCAGGGGGCAGACAGATACGCAGTATTTT | CASRGQTDTQYF
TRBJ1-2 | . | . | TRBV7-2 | TGTGCCAGCAGCTTACTAGTCCAGACTTCGGGCTATGGCTACACCTTC | CASSLLVQTSGYGYTF
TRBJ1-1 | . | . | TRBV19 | TGTGCCAGTAGTGGTCGCCGGGACTCGGGCACTGAAGCTTTCTTT | CASSGRRDSGTEAFF
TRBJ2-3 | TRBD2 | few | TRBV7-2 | TGTGCCAGCAGTTATAAGGGTAGCGGGGGCACAGATACGCAGTATTTT | CASSYKGSGGTDTQYF
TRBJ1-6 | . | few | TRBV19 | TGTGCCAGTAGCTCAGGGAAAAGCTTTAATTCACCCCTCCACTTT | CASSSGKSFNSPLHF
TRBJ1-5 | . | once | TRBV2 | TGTGCCAGCAGTGAACAGGCAGGGGTTGGCCAGCCCCAGCATTTT | CASSEQAGVGQPQHF
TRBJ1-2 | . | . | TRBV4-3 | TGCGCCAGCAGCCAAGTTTGGGGGGACCGAAACACTAACTATGGCTACACCTTC | CASSQVWGDRNTNYGYTF
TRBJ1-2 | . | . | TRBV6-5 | TGTGCCAGCAGAGCAACAGGGTGGATGGGCTATGGCTACACCTTC | CASRATGWMGYGYTF
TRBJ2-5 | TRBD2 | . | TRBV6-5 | TGTGCCAGCAGTTACGGGCGGGGGGTCCAAGAGACCCAGTACTTC | CASSYGRGVQETQYF
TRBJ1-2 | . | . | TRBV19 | TGTGCCAGTATAGGTCGGAACTATGGCTACACCTTC | CASIGRNYGYTF
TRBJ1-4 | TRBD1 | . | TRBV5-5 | TGTGCCAGCAGCTTGGGGGGGACAGGAGGTACTAATGAAAAACTGTTTTTT | CASSLGGTGGTNEKLFF
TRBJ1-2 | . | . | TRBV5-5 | TGTGCCAGCAGCTTGGAGGGAACCCATCGTTACACCTTC | CASSLEGTHRYTF
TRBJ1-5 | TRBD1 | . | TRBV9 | TGTGCCAGCAGCGTAGACGGGACAGGGGGGGAGCCCCAGCATTTT | CASSVDGTGGEPQHF
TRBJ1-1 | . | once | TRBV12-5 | TGTGCTAGTGGTTTTGGTGGGAACACTGAAGCTTTCTTT | CASGFGGNTEAFF
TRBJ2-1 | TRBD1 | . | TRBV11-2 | TGTGCCAGCAGCTTGGGGACAGGGGGGGTCAATGAGCAGTTCTTC | CASSLGTGGVNEQFF
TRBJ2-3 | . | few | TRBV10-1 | TGCGCCAGCAGTGAGACCCGAAGACAGGGCACAGATACGCAGTATTTT | CASSETRRQGTDTQYF
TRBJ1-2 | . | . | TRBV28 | TGTGCCAGCAGTTTTGGGGCGGTGGGGGGCTTTATCGGCTACACCTTC | CASSFGAVGGFIGYTF
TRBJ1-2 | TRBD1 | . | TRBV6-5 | TGTGCCAGCAGTTACGGACAGGGGGCGTGGGGCTACACCTTC | CASSYGQGAWGYTF
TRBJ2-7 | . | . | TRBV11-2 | TGTGCCAGCAGCCAGACAAATTCCTACGAGCAGTACTTC | CASSQTNSYEQYF
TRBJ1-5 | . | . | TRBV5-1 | TGCGCGGTCCCCCCCCAGGCCCAGCCCCAGCATTTT | CAVPPQAQPQHF
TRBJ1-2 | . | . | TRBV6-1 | TGTGCCAGCAGCCAGGGTGTTTATGGCTACACCTTC | CASSQGVYGYTF
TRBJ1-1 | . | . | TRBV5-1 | TGCGCCAGCAGCTTCGCGTCGATGAACACTGAAGCTTTCTTT | CASSFASMNTEAFF
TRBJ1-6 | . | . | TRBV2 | TGTGCCAGCATCCGCGGGTCTACAGAGGAGTCACCCCTCCACTTT | CASIRGSTEESPLHF
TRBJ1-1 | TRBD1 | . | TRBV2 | TGTGCCAGCAGTGCTCGCCGACAGGGCAGGGGCAACACTGAAGCTTTCTTT | CASSARRQGRGNTEAFF
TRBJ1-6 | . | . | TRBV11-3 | TGTGCCAGCAGCCCCCTCCCGAGTCTCAATTCACCCCTCCACTTT | CASSPLPSLNSPLHF
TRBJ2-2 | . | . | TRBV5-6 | TGTGCCAGCAGCTTGCCGACTAGTCCAAAGAACACCGGGGAGCTGTTTTTT | CASSLPTSPKNTGELFF
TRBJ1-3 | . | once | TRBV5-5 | TGTGCCAGCAGCATCACCAGGGGCCTCAGCTCTGGAAACACCATATATTTT | CASSITRGLSSGNTIYF
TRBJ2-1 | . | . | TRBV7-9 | TGTGCCAGCAGCTTTTGGCCGAATGAGCAGTTCTTC | CASSFWPNEQFF
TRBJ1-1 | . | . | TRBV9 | TGTGCCAGCAGCGTAGACAGAAACACTGAAGCTTTCTTT | CASSVDRNTEAFF
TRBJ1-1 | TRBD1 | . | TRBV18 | TGTGCCAGCCTACAGGGGTTGAACACTGAAGCTTTCTTT | CASLQGLNTEAFF
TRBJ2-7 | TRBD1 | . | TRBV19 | TGTGCCAGTAGTATCGGACAGGGCGCCGAGCAGTACTTC | CASSIGQGAEQYF
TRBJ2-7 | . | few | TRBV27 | TGTGCCAGCAGTTTATCAGCAACAGGGCAAACCTACGAGCAGTACTTC | CASSLSATGQTYEQYF
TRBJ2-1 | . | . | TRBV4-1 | TGCGCCAGCAGCCTACCCCTCGGGGCAAACCCGTACAATGAGCAGTTCTTC | CASSLPLGANPYNEQFF
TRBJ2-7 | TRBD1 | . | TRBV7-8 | TGTGCCAGCAGCCCCCGGGGGACAGGGCCCTACGAGCAGTACTTC | CASSPRGTGPYEQYF
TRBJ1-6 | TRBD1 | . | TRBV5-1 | TGCGCCAGCAGAAACGGACAGGGGGAGTCACCCCTCCACTTT | CASRNGQGESPLHF
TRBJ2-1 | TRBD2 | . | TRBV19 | TGTGCCAGTAGCAGGGAGGGTTACAATGAGCAGTTCTTC | CASSREGYNEQFF
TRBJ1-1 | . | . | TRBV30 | TGTGCCTGGAGTGTCGGTGATGAAGCTTTCTTT | CAWSVGDEAFF
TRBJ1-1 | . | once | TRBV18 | TGTGCCAGCTCGTCCGAAATGAACACTGAAGCTTTCTTT | CASSSEMNTEAFF
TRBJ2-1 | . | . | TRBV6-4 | TGTGCCAGCAGTGAGGGGCAGGGTCCCTACAATGAGCAGTTCTTC | CASSEGQGPYNEQFF
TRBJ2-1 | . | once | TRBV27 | TGTGCCAGCAGTCCGGGACCGCCTCACTACAATGAGCAGTTCTTC | CASSPGPPHYNEQFF
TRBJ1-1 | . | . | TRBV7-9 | TGTGCCAGCAGCCACGGACAGCTTAACACTGAAGCTTTCTTT | CASSHGQLNTEAFF
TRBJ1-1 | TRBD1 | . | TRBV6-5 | TGTGCCAGCAGAAGGACTAGGGACAGGGGCACTGAAGCTTTCTTT | CASRRTRDRGTEAFF
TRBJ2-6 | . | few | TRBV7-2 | TGTGCCAGCAGCTTAGGGGTTGGCTCTGGGGCCAACGTCCTGACTTTC | CASSLGVGSGANVLTF
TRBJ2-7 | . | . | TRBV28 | TGTGCCAGCAGTTTGCAGGCCTACGAGCAGTACTTC | CASSLQAYEQYF
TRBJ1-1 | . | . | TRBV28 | TGTGCCAGCAGTATTGAACAGGAGAACACTGAAGCTTTCTTT | CASSIEQENTEAFF
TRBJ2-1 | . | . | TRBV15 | TGTGCCACCTCGGCTCAGTCCTACAATGAGCAGTTCTTC | CATSAQSYNEQFF
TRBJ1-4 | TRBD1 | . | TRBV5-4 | TGTGCCAGCAGCTTGAACAGGGGGCAGGGTGAAAAACTGTTTTTT | CASSLNRGQGEKLFF
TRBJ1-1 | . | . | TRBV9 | TGTGCCAGCAGCGTAGTAGGAGGGTCCACTGAAGCTTTCTTT | CASSVVGGSTEAFF
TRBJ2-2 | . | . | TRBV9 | TGTGCCAGCAGCGTAATAGCGGAGGGGACCGGGGAGCTGTTTTTT | CASSVIAEGTGELFF
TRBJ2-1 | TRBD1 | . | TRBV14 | TGTGCCAGCAGCCCCCGGACAGGGTGGCATGAGCAGTTCTTC | CASSPRTGWHEQFF
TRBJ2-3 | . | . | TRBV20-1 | TGCAGTGCTAAAAAAACAGATACGCAGTATTTT | CSAKKTDTQYF